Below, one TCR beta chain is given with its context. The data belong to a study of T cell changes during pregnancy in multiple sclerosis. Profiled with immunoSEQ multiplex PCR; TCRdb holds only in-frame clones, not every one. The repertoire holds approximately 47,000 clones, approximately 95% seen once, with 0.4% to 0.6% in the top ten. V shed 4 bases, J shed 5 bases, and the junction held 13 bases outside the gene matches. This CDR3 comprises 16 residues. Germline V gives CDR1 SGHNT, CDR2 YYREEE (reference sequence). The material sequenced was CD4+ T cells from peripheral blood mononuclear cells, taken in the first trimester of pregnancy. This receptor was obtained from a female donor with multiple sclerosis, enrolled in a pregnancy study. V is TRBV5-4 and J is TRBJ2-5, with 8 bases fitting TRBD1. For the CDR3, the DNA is TGTGCCAGCAGCCCAGGGGGCGGGACCCGGGGGGAGACCCAGTACTTC. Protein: CASSPGGGTRGETQYF. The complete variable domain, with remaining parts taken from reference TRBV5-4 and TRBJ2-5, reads ETGVTQSPTHLIKTRGQQVTLRCSSQSGHNTVSWYQQALGQGPQFIFQYYREEENGRGNFPPRFSGLQFPNYSSELNVNALELDDSALYLCASSPGGGTRGETQYFGPGTRLLVL.